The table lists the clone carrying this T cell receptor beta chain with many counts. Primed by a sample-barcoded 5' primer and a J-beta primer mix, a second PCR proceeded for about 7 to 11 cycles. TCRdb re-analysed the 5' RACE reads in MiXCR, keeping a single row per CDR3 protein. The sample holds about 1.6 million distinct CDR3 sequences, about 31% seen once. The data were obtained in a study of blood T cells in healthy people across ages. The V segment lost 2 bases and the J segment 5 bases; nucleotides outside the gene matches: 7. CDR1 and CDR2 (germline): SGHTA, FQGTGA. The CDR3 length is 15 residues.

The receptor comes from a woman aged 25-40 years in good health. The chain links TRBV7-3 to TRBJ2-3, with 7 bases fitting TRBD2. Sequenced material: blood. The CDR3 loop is CASSLGPGGEDTQYF. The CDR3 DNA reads TGTGCCAGCAGCTTAGGTCCGGGAGGAGAAGATACGCAGTATTTT. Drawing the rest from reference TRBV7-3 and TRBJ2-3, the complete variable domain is GAGVSQTPSNKVTEKGKYVELRCDPISGHTALYWYRQSLGQGPEFLIYFQGTGAADDSGLPNDRFFAVRPEGSVSTLKIQRTERGDSAVYLCASSLGPGGEDTQYFGPGTRLTVL.